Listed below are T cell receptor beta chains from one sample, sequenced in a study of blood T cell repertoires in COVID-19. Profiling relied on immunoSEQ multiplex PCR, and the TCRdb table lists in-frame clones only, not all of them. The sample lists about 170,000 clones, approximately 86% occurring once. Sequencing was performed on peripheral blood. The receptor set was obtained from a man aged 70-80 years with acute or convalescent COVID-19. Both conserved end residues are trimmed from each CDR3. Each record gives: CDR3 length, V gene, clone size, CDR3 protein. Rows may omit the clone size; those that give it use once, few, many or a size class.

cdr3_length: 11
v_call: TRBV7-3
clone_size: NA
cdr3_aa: ASSLNPGGGYT

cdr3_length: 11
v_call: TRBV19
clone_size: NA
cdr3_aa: ASSRRGTDTQY

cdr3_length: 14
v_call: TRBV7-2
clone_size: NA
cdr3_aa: ASSLKRAGGYNEQF

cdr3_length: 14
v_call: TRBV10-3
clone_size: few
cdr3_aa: AIGEGGFSMNTEAF

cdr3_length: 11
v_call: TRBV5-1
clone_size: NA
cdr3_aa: ASSLGTPYGYT

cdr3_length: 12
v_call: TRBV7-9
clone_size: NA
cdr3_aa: ASRSTGNLATQY

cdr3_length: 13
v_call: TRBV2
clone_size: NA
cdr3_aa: ASRSDRAIRDGYT

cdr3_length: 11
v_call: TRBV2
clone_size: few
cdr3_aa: ASTGERIETQY

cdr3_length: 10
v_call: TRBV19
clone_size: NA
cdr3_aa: ASGAGRTEAF

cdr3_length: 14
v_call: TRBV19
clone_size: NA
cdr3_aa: ASMGVYRGWDTEAF

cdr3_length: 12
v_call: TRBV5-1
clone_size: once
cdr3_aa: ASSLGTGTDTQY

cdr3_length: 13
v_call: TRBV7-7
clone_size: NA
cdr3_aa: ASSLNGDRGETQY

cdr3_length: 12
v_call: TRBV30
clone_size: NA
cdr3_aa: AWRLTGTGNTIY

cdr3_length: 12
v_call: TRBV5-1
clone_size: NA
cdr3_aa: ASSFEGADYGYT

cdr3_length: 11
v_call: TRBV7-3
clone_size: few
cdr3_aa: ASSLRTGEGYT

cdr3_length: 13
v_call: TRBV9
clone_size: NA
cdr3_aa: ASSVAPQVGETQY

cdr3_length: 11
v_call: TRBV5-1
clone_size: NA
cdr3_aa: ASSLGGNYEQY

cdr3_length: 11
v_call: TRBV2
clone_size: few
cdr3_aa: ASNLQGNYGYT

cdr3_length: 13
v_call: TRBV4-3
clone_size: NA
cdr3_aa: ASSQDRGRHQPQH

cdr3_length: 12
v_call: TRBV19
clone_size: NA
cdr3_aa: ASSIGQGLAGYT

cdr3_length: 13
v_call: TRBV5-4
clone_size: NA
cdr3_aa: ASSVASGRGYEQY

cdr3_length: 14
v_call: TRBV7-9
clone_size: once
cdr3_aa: ASSYTQGAPPYEQY

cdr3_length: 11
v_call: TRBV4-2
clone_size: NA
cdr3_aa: ASSQGQGDTIY

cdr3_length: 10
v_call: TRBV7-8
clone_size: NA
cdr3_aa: ASSLLGGKLF